Shown below are 3 T cell receptor beta chains from a single sample sequenced in a study of regulatory T cells in long-lasting Graves disease. Investigators prepared the TCR beta libraries by applying iRepertoire HTBI primers and Arm-PCR of CDR3 regions. Each CDR3 protein gets one entry after TCRdb re-called the multiplex PCR reads with MiXCR. The sample yields around 450,000 distinct CDR3 sequences, 20% to 25% seen once. Time point meaning: persistent/refractory GD, antithyroid drugs over 5 years with positive TRAb. From RNA extracted from PBMCs, the TCR library was made. The sequences come from peripheral blood mononuclear cells (PBMCs), collected when the disease was refractory, from a patient treated with antithyroid drugs. The receptor source for this set is a female donor with Graves disease.

This clonotype was detected only a few times. The genes are TRBV6-1 and TRBJ1-1; D is unclear. CDR1 and CDR2 (germline): MNHNS, SASEGT. The CDR3 is made up of 11 amino acids. The CDR3 here is CGSRTKAEAFF. CDR3 coding DNA: TGTGGCAGTCGGACTAAGGCTGAAGCTTTCTTT.

In its sample, this clonotype was seen many times. One end of the junction does not line up with germline, which may come from a read error. The chain couples TRBV5-1 to TRBJ1-1; D not resolved. This CDR3 contains 13 residues. Germline values: CDR1 SGHRS, CDR2 YFSETQ. Written as DNA, the CDR3 is TGTGCCAGCAGCCTCGAGAGGAACACTGAAGCTTTCTTT. Translating gives CASSLERNTEAFF.

The V gene is TRBV19, the J gene TRBJ2-5, with D maybe TRBD2 (5 bases). The V and J ends lost 3 bases and 5 bases respectively, with 13 bases between them. The CDR3 is made up of 14 amino acids. Germline loops: CDR1 LNHDA, CDR2 SQIVND (reference sequence). As DNA, the CDR3 is TGTGCCAGTAGTATTGGCGGTACGGGGGAGACCCAGTACTTC. Protein sequence: CASSIGGTGETQYF.